This T cell receptor (beta chain) was sequenced during a study of cytomegalovirus exposure and HLA in healthy donors. It was with 60 Vbeta and 13 Jbeta primers that the PCR ran. Per the authors' pipeline: Later work found around 85 million unique TCR beta chains, with approximately 12 million shared. Sequencing used immunoSEQ multiplex PCR; TCRdb keeps in-frame clones, though not all of them. That table is the source of V, J and clone size, and D and trimming were worked out from the DNA. This table has about 130,000 clones, around 77% appearing once. On this clone itself: The antigen is unknown.

The study's findings and limits: Previous analysis showed most TCR beta V segments were productive about 87% or about 30% of the time. Most TCR sequences showed up rarely, but some public TCRs showed up in many donors.

The receptor was isolated from a middle-aged man in good health and CMV-seronegative. Sequencing used PBMCs.

The CDR3 DNA reads TGTGCCAGCAGCTTAGTGTACGGGAGGCCTCGGGGGACAGATACGCAGTATTTT. Amino acid sequence: CASSLVYGRPRGTDTQYF. This rearrangement joins TRBV11-2 to TRBJ2-3; 7 bases line up with TRBD2. The junction had 13 bases not matched to a gene; V was cut back by 1 base and J by 3 bases. In germline, CDR1 is SGHAT, CDR2 FQNNGV. This CDR3 has 18 residues. Based on the CDR3 plus reference TRBV11-2 and TRBJ2-3, the full variable domain is EAGVAQSPRYKIIEKRQSVAFWCNPISGHATLYWYQQILGQGPKLLIQFQNNGVVDDSQLPKDRFSAERLKGVDSTLKIQPAKLEDSAVYLCASSLVYGRPRGTDTQYFGPGTRLTVL.